The present T cell receptor (beta chain) was sequenced within a study of CD8+ T cells in alopecia areata. Study-wide context: Tofacitinib administration persisted for 6 to 18 months, succeeded by 6 months off drug.

Findings of the study overall: How baseline CD8+ expansion relates to response remains uncertain (there was one nonresponder).

Documented treatment: oral pan-JAK inhibitor, 5-10 mg twice daily. Patients with alopecia areata provided lesional scalp punch biopsies as well as peripheral blood. The CDR3 is 13 amino acids. Germline values: CDR1 MGHRA, CDR2 YSYEKL. V was pared by 4 bases and J by 8 bases, with 14 bases between. The sequencing template was cDNA reverse transcribed from extracted RNA. Data came from immunoSEQ multiplex PCR; TCRdb stores just in-frame clones and leaves some out. Here the sample spans approximately 6,900 clones, around two thirds being singletons. This clone is labeled large. Its specificity is not known.

This sequence was found in a human donor with alopecia areata. The V gene is TRBV4-1, the J gene TRBJ1-1, with D maybe TRBD1 (5 bases). The material sequenced was skin, taken at week 4, from a patient treated with tofacitinib. The CDR3 sequence is CASSRMGGNEAFF. The CDR3 DNA sequence: TGCGCCAGCAGCCGTATGGGGGGTAACGAAGCTTTCTTT.